This TCR beta chain was identified during a study of shared T cell receptors in the human thymus. Sequencing was performed with immunoSEQ multiplex PCR; in TCRdb, only in-frame clones are kept and a portion is missing. The sample lists under 850,000 clones, around 89% occurring once. CDR3 size: 20 residues. With V trimmed by 3 bases and J by 4 bases, 12 bases remained unmatched. The germline gives CDR1 LGHNA, CDR2 YSLEER. Another study also made use of these data, one on human thymus T cells.

The sequenced material came from thymocytes. The receptor was isolated from a boy under three years old with a congenital heart defect. The rearrangement uses TRBV4-3 and TRBJ2-2, with 15 nucleotides matching TRBD2. As DNA, the CDR3 is TGCGCCAGCAGCCAGTACCCGGGACTAGCGGGAGGAGTGTCCACCGGGGAGCTGTTTTTT. Encoded protein: CASSQYPGLAGGVSTGELFF.